This is a list of T cell receptor beta chains from one sample in a study of T cells in Graves' hyperthyroidism and ophthalmopathy. TCRdb re-called the multiplex PCR reads through MiXCR, storing one row per CDR3 protein. The profile shows 250,000 to 300,000 distinct CDR3 sequences, about 17% of them singletons. The sequenced sample consisted of blood. The receptors here all came from a woman aged 55-69 years with Graves' ophthalmopathy. Both conserved end residues are part of each CDR3.

length: 15; V: TRBV20-1; CDR3: CSARSSGQPNSPLHF
length: 16; V: TRBV7-6; CDR3: CASSLEAGMDTGELFF
length: 16; V: TRBV2; CDR3: CASMEAGGPSYNEQFF
length: 15; V: TRBV28; CDR3: CASSFSGRLNQPQHF
length: 12; V: TRBV12-3/TRBV12-4; CDR3: CASRGYGNTIYF
length: 14; V: TRBV19; CDR3: CASSIRHGATEAFF
length: 17; V: TRBV6-2/TRBV6-3; CDR3: CASSGQGVISGANVLTF
length: 18; V: TRBV5-1; CDR3: CASSLSWLAEWGQETQYF
length: 14; V: TRBV20-1; CDR3: CSARETSVFQPQHF
length: 22; V: TRBV7-9; CDR3: CASSPLLTGTGGSTMPRTEAFF
length: 15; V: TRBV19; CDR3: CVSSIQGGTNEKLFF
length: 15; V: TRBV6-2/TRBV6-3; CDR3: CASSYASSGANVLTF
length: 19; V: TRBV7-2; CDR3: CASSPYLTGQGVQNTEAFF
length: 17; V: TRBV7-2; CDR3: CASNGQSGFFNTGELFF
length: 17; V: TRBV6-2/TRBV6-3; CDR3: CASRPYRGRLYQETQYF
length: 13; V: TRBV24-1; CDR3: CATSENRGTEAFF
length: 12; V: TRBV20-1; CDR3: CSAKSGGGEQFF
length: 13; V: TRBV28; CDR3: CATNVQGVYEQYF
length: 14; V: TRBV27; CDR3: CASSLSTTGYEQYF
length: 15; V: TRBV6-2/TRBV6-3; CDR3: CASNPGTGGQETQYF
length: 14; V: TRBV3-1; CDR3: CASSAGDSGYGYTF
length: 17; V: TRBV7-2; CDR3: CASSSGFLSTGANVLTF
length: 19; V: TRBV12-3/TRBV12-4; CDR3: CTSSSPGGSSPSSYNEQFF
length: 14; V: TRBV20-1; CDR3: CSATKIGGEETQYF
length: 11; V: TRBV29-1; CDR3: CSVDPETEQFF
length: 14; V: TRBV5-1; CDR3: CASSLAGLMDTQYF
length: 15; V: TRBV5-1; CDR3: CASSSLDGANYGYTF
length: 18; V: TRBV18; CDR3: CASSGGRAGGRSVYEQYF
length: 14; V: TRBV5-1; CDR3: CASSRRGGDQPQHF
length: 14; V: TRBV5-1; CDR3: CASSSTGEKTEAFF
length: 14; V: TRBV7-2; CDR3: CASSPVGGENIQYF
length: 15; V: TRBV2; CDR3: CASSRDRGSQETQYF
length: 16; V: TRBV5-1; CDR3: CASSLLGTGSYNEQFF
length: 17; V: TRBV27; CDR3: CASRTFMRASGSYEQHF
length: 14; V: TRBV19; CDR3: CASSIRDRGTPLHF
length: 16; V: TRBV6-5; CDR3: CASSYSGQEIGNTIYF